The present TCR beta chain was sequenced within a study of blood T cells in healthy people across ages. Through a sample-barcoded 5' primer and a J-beta primer mix, a second PCR was run for roughly 7 to 12 cycles. TCRdb ran MiXCR on the 5' RACE reads and lists one entry per CDR3 protein. Of 1.2 million to 1.5 million distinct CDR3 sequences detected, roughly 45% appear once; the ten largest clones hold roughly 8.2%. Material: blood. The TCR originated in a woman younger than 35 in good health.

In DNA, the CDR3 is TGTGCCAGCAGTGATGGTGTTAGCGGTTACAATGAGCAGTTCTTC. Its translation is CASSDGVSGYNEQFF. The genes are TRBV6-4 and TRBJ2-1; the D gene is possibly TRBD2 (6 bases). Germline lookup yields CDR1 MRHNA and CDR2 SNTAGT. The CDR3 has 15 residues. V shed 3 bases and J shed 4 bases, with 13 bases lying between them.